Following are 19 T cell receptor beta chains from one sample sequenced in a study of CD8+CD57+ T cells in acquired aplastic anemia (dated by TCRdb to the late 2010s). The patients picked for sequencing were ones in whom flow cytometry had shown an expansion of CD8+CD57+ cells. Sequencing took place on an Illumina HiSeq 2000. Genomic DNA served as template for TCR beta VDJ combination and CDR3 sequence profiling. TCRdb cleaned the public reads at Q25 with fastp, built clones with MiXCR and kept in-frame beta chains. Here each entry gathers all rows of one CDR3 protein and keeps the most common genes and DNA. A total of approximately 470,000 distinct CDR3 sequences appear in this sample, around 33% of them only once. Jointly, the top ten make up 0.8% to 0.85% of the sample. Sequenced sample: sorted CD4+, CD8+, or CD8+CD57+ T cells (not recorded which) from PBMCs. These receptors came from a human donor with aplastic anemia.

To note about this clonotype: It may be a read error: a sequence one base away is much more abundant. V is TRBV7-3 and J is TRBJ2-7; no reliable D call. Germline lookup yields CDR1 SGHTA and CDR2 FQGTGA. Trimming shortened V by 4 bases and J by 5 bases, and 15 bases separated the two germline ends. The length of the CDR3 is 14 residues. CDR3 region: CASSSMSKRDEQYF. Written as DNA, the CDR3 is TGTGCCAGCAGCTCAATGTCCAAAAGGGACGAGCAGTACTTC.

Ten or more counts support this clonotype. J is TRBJ1-2 and V is TRBV6-5; 7 bases map to TRBD1. Trimming at V came to 4 bases and at J to 5 bases, leaving 4 bases not matched to a gene. In germline, CDR1 is MNHEY, CDR2 SVGAGI. CDR3 length equals 13 residues. The DNA for the CDR3 is TGTGCCAGCAGTTCAACGACAGGGTATGGCTACACCTTC. The encoded protein is CASSSTTGYGYTF.

There are many counts of this clonotype. The chain has TRBV14 and TRBJ1-2; D is perhaps TRBD1 (5 bases). CDR1 is SGHDN and CDR2 is FVKESK in the germline V gene. The V end was cut by 1 base, the J end by 5 bases, with 11 bases between. CDR3 length equals 14 residues. The CDR3, as DNA: TGTGCCAGCAGCCAAGGGGACCGAGAATATGGCTACACCTTC. Its protein product is CASSQGDREYGYTF.

The chain carries TRBV7-9 and TRBJ1-4; maybe TRBD1 (5 bases). The CDR3 runs to 15 residues. Germline lookup yields CDR1 SEHNR and CDR2 FQNEAQ (reference sequence). Trimming cost V 4 bases and J 7 bases, with 16 bases left between them. The CDR3 sequence is CASSSPGGSGEKLFF. As DNA, the CDR3 is TGTGCCAGCAGCTCCCCGGGGGGGTCGGGTGAAAAACTGTTTTTT.

This sequence joins TRBV3-1 and TRBJ1-2; 8 nucleotides align to TRBD1. CDR1 and CDR2 from the germline V gene are LGHDT and YNNKEL (reference sequence). This CDR3 spans 15 amino acids. The V gene end was trimmed by 2 bases and the J gene end by 6 bases; junction bases not matched to a gene: 8. The CDR3 sequence: CASSQNGQGGHGYTF. The CDR3, as DNA: TGTGCCAGCAGCCAAAATGGACAGGGAGGTCATGGCTACACCTTC. The full variable domain, its missing parts supplied by reference TRBV3-1 and TRBJ1-2, is DTAVSQTPKYLVTQMGNDKSIKCEQNLGHDTMYWYKQDSKKFLKIMFSYNNKELIINETVPNRFSPKSPDKAHLNLHINSLELGDSAVYFCASSQNGQGGHGYTFGSGTRLTVV.

In its sample, this clonotype was seen many times. The chain employs TRBV20-1 and TRBJ2-5, with 7 bases lining up with TRBD2. Per germline, CDR1 DFQATT and CDR2 SNEGSKA (reference sequence). This CDR3 contains 13 residues. J gave up 4 bases and V 7 bases, and 9 bases lay outside the gene matches. CDR3 DNA: TGCAGTGGCGCGCCCGGGGGGACAGAGACCCAGTACTTC. Protein sequence: CSGAPGGTETQYF.

This clonotype was detected ten times or more. The J gene is TRBJ1-4, the V gene TRBV10-3, with a tentative D call TRBD1 (6 bases). This CDR3 spans 15 amino acids. Trimming pared 2 bases from V and 8 bases from J, leaving 15 bases between. The germline gives CDR1 ENHRY, CDR2 SYGVKD. CDR3 nucleotide sequence: TGTGCCATCAGTGAGCAGGCAGGGGCATTGGAAAAACTGTTTTTT. This codes for CAISEQAGALEKLFF.

In nucleotides, the CDR3 is TGTGCCAGCAGCTTTTTGGGGAGGGAAGAAAAACTGTTTTTT. This encodes CASSFLGREEKLFF. This chain links TRBV11-3 with TRBJ1-4; D is undetermined. Between the trimmed V and J ends, which lost 3 bases and 8 bases, there was a span of 13 bases. This CDR3 region has 14 residues. Germline V gene sequence: CDR1 SGHNT, CDR2 YENEEA.

The rearrangement joins TRBV15 to TRBJ1-2, with D possibly being TRBD1 (5 bases). V gave up 8 bases and J gave up 8 bases, with 21 bases separating them. CDR1 is LNHNV and CDR2 is YYDKDF in the germline V gene (reference sequence). The CDR3 is 14 amino acids. The CDR3 reads CATGGEASGQGYTF. DNA of the CDR3: TGTGCCACCGGCGGAGAGGCCTCGGGGCAGGGCTACACCTTC.

This clonotype was found a few times. One junction end disagrees with the germline gene, perhaps due to a read error. The chain recombines TRBV10-3 with TRBJ2-7; no clear D gene. CDR1 and CDR2 (germline): ENHRY, SYGVKD. The CDR3 contains 14 residues. The CDR3 nucleotides are TGTGCCAGCAGTTACTCGAGAGTGGGTTACGAGCAGTACTTC. It specifies CASSYSRVGYEQYF.

This clonotype has just a few counts. The CDR3: CSARDFRRWIPYEQYF. CDR3 DNA: TGCAGTGCTAGAGATTTCCGGAGATGGATACCCTACGAGCAGTACTTC. The V gene is TRBV20-1, the J gene TRBJ2-7; D is undetermined. This CDR3 contains 16 residues. From germline, CDR1 is DFQATT and CDR2 SNEGSKA (reference sequence). The V and J ends lost 0 bases and 2 bases respectively, with 17 bases between them.

This clonotype turned up a few times. The chain carries TRBV11-2 and TRBJ1-2; possibly TRBD1 for D (5 bases). Trimming cost V 1 base and J 1 base, with 13 bases left between them. This CDR3 region has 16 residues. In germline, CDR1 is SGHAT, CDR2 FQNNGV. The CDR3, as DNA: TGTGCCAGCAGCTTAGTTTTTCGGGGCCGTAACTATGGCTACACCTTC. This gives the protein CASSLVFRGRNYGYTF.

V gene TRBV7-2 combines with J gene TRBJ1-2, with 9 bases matching TRBD1. Germline V CDR1 and CDR2: SGHTA, FQGNSA. With 5 bases clipped from V and 5 bases from J, the junction kept 6 bases outside the gene matches. The CDR3 has 14 amino acids. CDR3: CASSPQGQGYGYTF. CDR3 sequence (DNA): TGTGCCAGCAGCCCACAGGGACAGGGATATGGCTACACCTTC.

This clonotype was observed a few times. This rearrangement joins TRBV19 to TRBJ1-1, with a possible D match to TRBD1 (6 bases). The ends were cut back, 6 bases at V and 4 bases at J, with 21 bases in the middle. From germline, CDR1 is LNHDA and CDR2 SQIVND (reference sequence). The CDR3 runs 16 residues. The CDR3 bases are TGTGCCAGTAGCATTAGCACAGGGTTTGGGAGCACTGAAGCTTTCTTT. This codes for CASSISTGFGSTEAFF.

This clonotype was observed a handful of times. The V and J genes are TRBV20-1 and TRBJ1-1, with 7 nucleotides matching TRBD1. The trim removed 0 bases at V and 0 bases at J, leaving 1 base unmatched. The V gene's germline CDR1 is DFQATT and CDR2 SNEGSKA (reference sequence). The CDR3 has 14 amino acids. The CDR3 spells CSAREGQMNTEAFF. CDR3 DNA: TGCAGTGCTAGAGAGGGACAGATGAACACTGAAGCTTTCTTT.

This clonotype was found a few times. V and J are TRBV15 and TRBJ2-7, with 12 positions matching TRBD2. Trimming at V came to 1 base and at J to 0 bases, leaving 1 base not matched to a gene. Germline V gives CDR1 LNHNV, CDR2 YYDKDF (reference sequence). The CDR3 has 16 amino acids. The chain's CDR3 is CATSRGTSGASYEQYF. CDR3 nucleotides: TGTGCCACCAGCAGAGGGACTAGCGGGGCCTCCTACGAGCAGTACTTC.

This clonotype was recorded many times. The CDR3 bases are TGTGCCACCAGTGACGCAGGGACAGGTAGAACAAAAGAGACCCAGTACTTC. Translation: CATSDAGTGRTKETQYF. The gene calls are TRBV24-1 and TRBJ2-5; 8 bases fit TRBD1. CDR1 and CDR2 from the germline V gene are KGHDR and SFDVKD. V lost 4 bases and J lost 3; bases outside the gene matches: 12. This CDR3 has 17 residues.

This rearrangement joins TRBV30 to TRBJ1-5, with TRBD1 identical over 11 bases. Germline V CDR1 and CDR2: GTSNPN, SVGIG (reference sequence). This CDR3 has 15 residues. J was trimmed by 7 bases and V by 2 bases; bases with no gene match: 7. CDR3 sequence reads: CAWSRGGQGAQPQHF. The CDR3, as DNA: TGTGCCTGGAGTCGGGGAGGACAGGGGGCCCAGCCCCAGCATTTT.

This rearrangement joins TRBV25-1 to TRBJ1-1; no clear D. The germline V gene has CDR1 MGHDK and CDR2 SYGVNS. The V end was cut by 8 bases, the J end by 1 base, with 20 bases between. This CDR3 has 16 residues. CDR3 amino acids: CASSPLLEGRNTEAFF. The CDR3 DNA follows: TGTGCCAGCTCACCACTGCTCGAAGGCAGGAACACTGAAGCTTTCTTT.